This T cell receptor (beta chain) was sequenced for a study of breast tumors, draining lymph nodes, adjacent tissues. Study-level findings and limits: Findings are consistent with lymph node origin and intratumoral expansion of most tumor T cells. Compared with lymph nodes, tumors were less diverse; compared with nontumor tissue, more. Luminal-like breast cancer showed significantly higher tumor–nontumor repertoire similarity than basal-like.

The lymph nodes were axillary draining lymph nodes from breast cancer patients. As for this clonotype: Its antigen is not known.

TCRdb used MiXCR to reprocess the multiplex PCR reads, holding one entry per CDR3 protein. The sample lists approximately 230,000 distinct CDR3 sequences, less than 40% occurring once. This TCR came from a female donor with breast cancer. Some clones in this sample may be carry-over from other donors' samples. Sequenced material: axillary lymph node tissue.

The CDR3: CASRRTGVSYNSPLHF. For the CDR3, the DNA is TGTGCCAGCAGGAGGACAGGCGTTTCCTATAATTCACCCCTCCACTTT. The J gene is TRBJ1-6, the V gene TRBV2; TRBD1 agrees at 7 bases. Germline V gene lookup returns CDR1 SNHLY and CDR2 FYNNEI. Losses at the gene ends were 6 bases for V and 1 base for J; bases not matched to a gene: 6. This CDR3 is built from 16 residues.